This record covers a single TCR beta chain. This clone is a singleton in its sample. The target of this receptor is not known. Per-nucleotide qualities are absent, and no much larger clonotype sits a single base away. The cohort comprised 710 or so healthy bone marrow donors. Cohort members were all nominally healthy when sampled, although unrecorded immune exposures were likely present. The donor tested CMV seropositive and was one of the 289 seropositive cohort members. A peripheral blood sample was provided by each donor, and peripheral blood mononuclear cells were used for TCR beta sequencing. The Qiagen DNeasy Blood Extraction Kit was used to extract genomic DNA from the blood cell samples. Counted from cysteine to phenylalanine, this CDR3 has 20 amino acids. The only DNA kept is the CDR3, 60 bases in frame from the first base. The V end gives up 0 bases and the J end 3 bases, leaving 12 bases in the junction not matched to a gene. CDR1 and CDR2, looked up from the germline V gene, are MGHRA and YSYEKL.

The data stem from a study of cytomegalovirus exposure and HLA in healthy donors (TCRdb year 2017). Context from the whole study: In an earlier analysis of 550 to 750 of the donors, less than 350 Gb of sequence data and about 110 million unique TCR beta sequences from approximately 180 million T cells were reported. An early release covering approximately 600 HLA-typed donors comprised about 300 gigabases of sequencing data and roughly 86 million unique TCR sequences. Among the approximately 400 genotyped donors, approximately 82% belonged to the genetic ancestry cluster associated with self-reported Caucasian donors. The study aimed to test whether cataloging public T cell receptors could reveal signatures of past pathogen exposure. The T cell repertoires of several hundred subjects were profiled by immunosequencing and related to cytomegalovirus serostatus. Along with the approximately 700-subject first cohort, a separate validation cohort of over 90 different subjects was used. To predict cytomegalovirus infection status, the study brought together high-throughput TCR immunosequencing, statistical association of individual TCRs with disease status, and machine learning. A later analysis re-analyzed previously published TCR beta repertoires from hundreds of donors and added high-resolution HLA genotyping to study TCR occurrence patterns. Rather than using new phenotypic data, the later analysis identified candidate immune exposures from TCR beta sequences and from how often those sequences occurred across donors. In an earlier analysis of roughly 600 of the donors, high-throughput TCR beta sequencing was used to judge whether each TCR beta V gene segment behaved as functional or pseudogenic. Donor age, sex, ethnicity and CMV serostatus were collected together with the repertoire data. Genome-wide SNP genotypes for about 55% of the roughly 670 donors were used in a later genetic analysis, which treated that subset as a discovery cohort. Every discovery cohort repertoire had been produced on one sequencing platform. HLA typing covered class I and class II loci at four-digit resolution. Typing coverage differed by locus: A, B, C, DRB1 and DQB1 were typed in roughly 620-630 donors, DQA1 in 522, DPA1 in around 600, and DPB1 in roughly 470. A handful of DR-DQ haplotypes were treated as single units for association and clustering because of strong linkage in the cohort. Among roughly 400 genotyped donors of the cohort, an average of around 220,000 unique TCR beta nucleotide sequences was sequenced per donor, of which about 18% were non-productive. Findings and caveats that apply to the study as a whole: A cluster of highly shared sequence variants was judged likely to represent a technical artifact of the sequencing pipeline. In vitro tests confirmed that three of the cytomegalovirus-associated TCR beta chains recognize cytomegalovirus antigens. In a later analysis, TCR association rates were found to vary across HLA loci, with the most associated TCRs seen for DRB1 alleles and the fewest for HLA-C alleles. Because HLA typing was unavailable for some donors at each locus, only the typed subset was used in association tests. Linkage disequilibrium might explain the correlated functional status among segregating V segments, but an unknown experimental factor could not be excluded. V-gene and J-gene trimming of TCR beta chains was associated with a missense DCLRE1C variant in a later genetic analysis, and the association was replicated in an independent cohort. Across donors, most TCR sequences were observed very rarely, whereas some public TCRs were present in many individuals. According to the authors, the approach could potentially be generalized to other disease states and immunological phenotypes. In this cohort, only TCR beta chains were sequenced, and detectable features were limited by the absence of alpha or paired-chain data. In the study, some 160 TCR beta chains were listed as associated with cytomegalovirus. Most CMV-associated TCR beta chains appeared to be HLA-restricted in a later analysis, and the HLA associations seemed to be driven largely by CMV exposure. The classifier was reported to diagnose cytomegalovirus status with high specificity and sensitivity in both the original and validation cohorts. Assigning TCR associations to individual alleles was difficult when HLA alleles, especially DR and DQ, strongly co-occurred. In an earlier analysis of a few hundred of the donors, most TCR beta V segments were observed in productive rearrangements about 87% or about 30% of the time, broadly matching IMGT annotations. In a later analysis, HLA-associated TCR beta chains showed more clonal expansion and lower generation probabilities than non-associated chains that were equally common. Some IMGT-functional V segments, including TRBV6-2 and TRBV6-3, could not be distinguished by the 87-base-pair reads and were therefore excluded. Compared with the approximately 700-donor mean, donors in an Asian-associated ancestry cluster had fewer N-insertions in productive TCRs, according to a later genetic analysis. Immune exposure information for the cohort was limited to CMV serostatus. Over 15 rarely observed V segments, including chromosome 9 orphons, were excluded from the earlier analysis of approximately 600 of the donors because counts were too low. A later analysis reported that several top co-occurrence clusters appeared linked to parvovirus B19, influenza, CMV and Epstein-Barr virus. A further reported finding was that TCR beta sequences accurately predicted the HLA-A and HLA-B alleles for most subjects in the first cohort. The presence/absence analyses assumed that sequencing depth was roughly uniform across donors, and that assumption may not be true. A later analysis associated about 18,000 TCR beta sequences with specific HLA alleles at a false discovery rate of 0.05.

Library prep was done by the immunoSEQ multiplex PCR assay. A mixture of 60 forward primers for TCR Vbeta segments and 13 reverse primers for TCR Jbeta segments was used in the multiplex PCR. The CDR3 region of rearranged TCR beta genes was amplified from genomic DNA by a multiplex PCR assay. Amplified TCR beta libraries were sequenced as 87-base-pair reads on the Illumina HiSeq System. In the source study's methods: Across the roughly 670 repertoires, a later analysis counted some 81 million unique TCR beta chains, some 11 million of which were shared by at least two donors. Raw reads were error-corrected and collapsed into unique sequences by a nearest-neighbor algorithm in which closely related sequences were merged to remove PCR and sequencing errors. To assign V, D and J gene segments, CDR3 sequences were aligned to IMGT reference sequences. For a sequence to be retained, at least a six-nucleotide match to both a V gene segment and a J gene segment was required. Rearrangements were called productive when the CDR3 lacked stop codons and stayed in frame with V and J; all others were non-productive. CDR3 was defined by IMGT convention, running from the second conserved V-encoded cysteine to the conserved J-encoded phenylalanine. In an earlier analysis of approximately 590 of the donors, sequences lacking an unambiguous match to a single V gene segment were excluded. In an earlier analysis of more than 500 of the donors, a V segment was called functional when productive rearrangements were above 56.7%, and segregating when the standard deviation between donors exceeded 5%. A statistical classification framework was built to diagnose cytomegalovirus status from the catalog of TCR beta chain sequences. In a later analysis, TCR nucleotide sequences were compared against IMGT/GENE-DB human TR gene sequences so that V and J genes could be assigned. In a later analysis, CDR3 sequences and most-parsimonious VDJ recombination scenarios were assigned using the TCRdist pipeline. In a later analysis, each TCR beta chain was defined by its CDR3 amino acid sequence together with its V-gene family, and reads lacking a unique V-gene family were excluded. In a later analysis, 450 to 600 highly shared, low-generation-probability nucleotide sequences were removed to address suspected cross-contamination and a sequencing artifact. For each public chain, a later analysis derived a clonal expansion index from normalized ranks of inferred template counts within each repertoire. Generation probabilities in a later analysis came from a VDJ recombination model fitted to out-of-frame rearrangements, and those results were checked against IGoR. Hypergeometric tests were used in a later analysis to score TCR-TCR, TCR-HLA and TCR-CMV co-occurrence, with a repertoire-size bias correction applied to the TCR pairs. In a later analysis, false discovery rates were estimated by permuting HLA or CMV assignments 20 times. In a later analysis, co-occurring TCRs were grouped with DBSCAN, and TCRdist sequence similarity was added when clustering was performed within HLA-allele-positive subsets. Repertoires with fewer than 30,000 or more than 120,000 public chains, plus five repertoires with anomalous nucleotide sharing, were excluded from co-occurrence clustering. The table comes from immuneACCESS by way of TCRdb, which keeps in-frame sequences with V and J called. Part of the clones is missing from these tables; in studies checked, under half for an unresolved V gene and the rest for unknown reasons. That table furnishes V, J and clone size, whereas the DNA furnished D and trimming. In this sample the table shows 130,000 or so clones, almost 85% of which occur a single time. The ten biggest clones cover roughly 3.2% of the sample.

This TCR was recovered from a man between 18 and 35 years old in good health and CMV-seropositive. The specimen was PBMCs. This chain is built from TRBV4-1 and TRBJ2-1, with 12 bases in between that match TRBD2. The CDR3 region reads CASSQDRLAGGPKNYNEQFF. The DNA is TGCGCCAGCAGCCAAGATAGGCTAGCGGGAGGGCCGAAGAACTACAATGAGCAGTTCTTC.